A single sample gave rise to the 15 T cell receptor beta chains below, sequenced in a study of human T cells and chemical hapten exposure. TCRdb re-called the RACE reads through MiXCR, storing one row per CDR3 protein. Of tens of thousands of distinct CDR3 sequences in the sample, about 10% are singletons; the top ten hold 2.2%. Time point given: patch test 1, 2 weeks after DPC sensitization. Treatment noted: therapeutic diphenylcyclopropenone sensitization with weekly scalp DPC. The sequencing used whole blood, collected in connection with sensitization to the hapten diphenylcyclopropenone (DPC). These receptor sequences come from a man aged 40-49 years with alopecia areata. Some clones in this sample may be carry-over from other donors' samples.

The table lists this clonotype with a few counts. The chain employs TRBV28 and TRBJ1-5, with D uncertain. Looked up from germline, CDR1 is MDHEN and CDR2 is SYDVKM. The V end lost 5 bases, the J end lost 2 bases, and 16 bases lay between the germline ends. The CDR3 has 16 residues. CDR3 region: CASSRIRELGNQPQHF. The CDR3 bases are TGTGCCAGCAGTAGAATTCGGGAGCTGGGCAATCAGCCCCAGCATTTT.

The chain has TRBV12-3 or TRBV12-4 and TRBJ2-3, with D perhaps TRBD1 or TRBD2 (6 bases each). The CDR3 runs 15 residues. Trimming removed 1 base from V and 1 base from J, with 9 bases in between. For the CDR3, the DNA is TGTGCCAGCAGTTTAGACAGGGAGGGCACAGATACGCAGTATTTT. This encodes CASSLDREGTDTQYF.

The chain has TRBV5-1 and TRBJ1-5; D may be TRBD1 (5 bases). Germline V lookup: CDR1 SGHRS, CDR2 YFSETQ. CDR3 length: 15 amino acids. Trimming stripped 0 bases from V and 7 bases from J, with 14 bases between. The CDR3 protein is CASSLEGTARQPQHF. CDR3 in DNA: TGCGCCAGCAGCTTGGAGGGGACCGCCAGGCAGCCCCAGCATTTT.

This clonotype was counted ten times or more. J is TRBJ2-7 and V is TRBV6-2 or TRBV6-3; 9 nucleotides line up with TRBD2. Germline V gene sequence: CDR1 MNHEY, CDR2 SVGEGT. The CDR3 extends over 15 amino acids. V lost 5 bases, J lost 1 base, and 6 bases stayed unmatched. The DNA for the CDR3 is TGTGCCAGCAGTATGTTAGCGGGAGAATCCTACGAGCAGTACGTC. Translated, it gives CASSMLAGESYEQYV.

The CDR3 DNA reads as TGTGCCAGCAGTGAAAGGTCGTTTTATAGCAATCAGCCCCAGCATTTT. It translates to CASSERSFYSNQPQHF. The chain employs TRBV2 and TRBJ1-5; D unresolved. This CDR3 has 16 amino acids. Trimming pared 2 bases from V and 0 bases from J, leaving 11 bases between. Germline loops: CDR1 SNHLY, CDR2 FYNNEI.

This chain joins TRBV6-4 and TRBJ2-7; D is ambiguous. V shed 5 bases and J shed 2 bases, with 13 bases lying between them. Germline V gene lookup returns CDR1 MRHNA and CDR2 SNTAGT. There are 14 residues in the CDR3. CDR3 residues: CASSSLYLTYEQYV. The CDR3 coding sequence is TGTGCCAGCAGTTCCCTGTACCTAACCTACGAGCAGTACGTC.

Comments on this clonotype: At one of its ends the junction is not consistent with the germline gene, which may arise from a read error. The chain is built from TRBV5-4 and TRBJ2-7; D remains unclear. From germline, CDR1 is SGHNT and CDR2 YYREEE (reference sequence). This CDR3 is built from 15 residues. The CDR3: CASSLGRDPFYKQYF. CDR3 nucleotide sequence: TGTGCCAGCAGCTTGGGGCGTGACCCCTTCTACAAGCAGTACTTC.

This clonotype has ten or more counts. The gene calls are TRBV6-2 or TRBV6-3 and TRBJ1-1; unclear D gene. The CDR3 runs to 15 residues. The germline gives CDR1 MNHEY, CDR2 SVGEGT. Trimming removed 8 bases from V and 3 bases from J, with 19 bases in between. DNA of the CDR3: TGTGCCAGCCACTCCCTGGCCCTGGGAGACACTGAAGCTTTCTTT. Its protein product is CASHSLALGDTEAFF.

This clonotype was recorded at least ten times. The J gene is TRBJ2-3, the V gene TRBV29-1; weak D call: TRBD1 (8 bases). CDR3 length: 16 residues. V lost 4 bases to trimming and J lost 2 bases, with 19 bases between them. The germline V gene encodes CDR1 SQVTM and CDR2 ANQGSEA. The CDR3 spells CSVAGGQDGDTDTQYF. CDR3 nucleotide sequence: TGCAGCGTTGCGGGGGGACAGGACGGGGACACAGATACGCAGTATTTT.

J is TRBJ2-3 and V is TRBV12-3 or TRBV12-4; maybe TRBD2 (6 bases). V was trimmed by 6 bases and J by 1 base, leaving 17 bases between them. The CDR3 has 16 residues. The CDR3 region has the DNA TGTGCCAGCAGCCCCTTTAGCGGATCTGGCACAGATACGCAGTATTTT. Its protein product is CASSPFSGSGTDTQYF.

This chain connects TRBV6-2 or TRBV6-3 to TRBJ1-1; no definite D call. Per the germline V gene, CDR1 is MNHEY and CDR2 is SVGEGT. The CDR3 spans 15 residues. The V gene lost 2 bases and the J gene lost 0 bases, with 10 bases spanning the gap. CDR3 in DNA: TGTGCCAGCAGTTACGGTCCACCGATGAACACTGAAGCTTTCTTT. Its protein is CASSYGPPMNTEAFF.

The V gene is TRBV6-5, the J gene TRBJ2-1, with 7 bases identical to TRBD2. This CDR3 is 15 amino acids long. CDR1 and CDR2 (germline): MNHEY, SVGAGI. Trimming at V came to 8 bases and at J to 4 bases, leaving 11 bases not matched to a gene. Here the CDR3 reads CASGKGDYLYNEQFF. The CDR3 DNA is TGTGCCAGCGGTAAAGGGGACTACCTATACAATGAGCAGTTCTTC.

This clonotype came up many times. The chain combines TRBV2 with TRBJ1-2, with D possibly matching TRBD1 (6 bases). Germline V gene data show CDR1 as SNHLY and CDR2 as FYNNEI. The CDR3 is made up of 14 amino acids. Trimming removed 0 bases from V and 8 bases from J, with 13 bases in between. CDR3 coding DNA: TGTGCCAGCAGTGAAGCGCTAGGGGGAGCGGGCTACACCTTC. Amino acids: CASSEALGGAGYTF.

There are a few counts of this clonotype. The chain employs TRBV3-1 and TRBJ2-3, with D tentatively TRBD1 or TRBD2 (5 bases each). The CDR3 length is 15 residues. Germline V gene sequence: CDR1 LGHDT, CDR2 YNNKEL (reference sequence). With 7 bases removed from V and 4 bases from J, the gap between germline ends came to 18 bases. The CDR3 reads CASTTRDAGADTQYF. DNA for the CDR3: TGTGCCAGCACCACAAGGGACGCCGGGGCAGATACGCAGTATTTT.

This clonotype was seen a handful of times. The V and J genes are TRBV4-3 and TRBJ2-1; no clear D. The CDR3 consists of 13 residues. The germline V gene has CDR1 LGHNA and CDR2 YSLEER. Deletions cut 3 bases from V and 7 bases from J, with 10 bases between. The CDR3 sequence: CASSQNGRNEQFF. The CDR3, as DNA: TGCGCCAGCAGCCAGAACGGGCGGAATGAGCAGTTCTTC.